These T cell receptor beta chains were read from a single sample in a study of cytomegalovirus exposure and HLA in healthy donors. TCRdb keeps only in-frame clones here, not all; method: immunoSEQ multiplex PCR. This table has 250,000 to 350,000 clones, approximately 90% appearing once. The sequenced sample was PBMCs. All receptors derive from a man aged 40-49 years in good health and CMV-seropositive. CDR3s include the opening cysteine and the closing phenylalanine or tryptophan. The D gene is left open where the match is weak. The size entry is marked missing in some rows and otherwise reads once, few, many or a size class.

abundance	v_gene	j_gene	d_gene	CDR3aa	CDR3nt
NA	TRBV27	TRBJ2-7	TRBD2	CASSGLAGRLYEQYF	TGTGCCAGCAGTGGACTAGCGGGGCGACTATACGAGCAGTACTTC
NA	TRBV6-4	TRBJ2-5	NA	CASSDSIRVRETQYF	TGTGCCAGCAGTGACTCGATCCGGGTCCGGGAGACCCAGTACTTC
NA	TRBV9	TRBJ2-3	TRBD2	CASSVAGVGTDTQYF	TGTGCCAGCAGCGTTGCGGGGGTTGGCACAGATACGCAGTATTTT
NA	TRBV7-9	TRBJ1-4	NA	CASSPAGSATNEKLFF	TGTGCCAGCAGCCCCGCGGGCTCTGCAACTAATGAAAAACTGTTTTTT
NA	TRBV28	TRBJ2-5	NA	CASSFSGSQETQYF	TGTGCCAGCAGTTTTTCGGGGAGTCAAGAGACCCAGTACTTC
NA	TRBV11-3	TRBJ2-5	NA	CASSLGQAQETQYF	TGTGCCAGCAGCTTAGGACAGGCCCAAGAGACCCAGTACTTC
NA	TRBV11-2	TRBJ1-2	NA	CASSSPGVSYGYTF	TGTGCCAGCAGCTCGCCAGGGGTCAGCTATGGCTACACCTTC
NA	TRBV27	TRBJ2-7	TRBD2	CASSRTSGSWEQYF	TGTGCCAGCAGTAGGACTAGCGGGAGTTGGGAGCAGTACTTC
NA	TRBV7-9	TRBJ1-2	TRBD1	CSSSWDSASYTF	TGTTCCAGCAGCTGGGACAGTGCGAGCTACACCTTC
NA	TRBV7-7	TRBJ2-5	TRBD2	CASSLAGVGETQYF	TGTGCTAGCAGCTTAGCGGGAGTAGGGGAGACCCAGTACTTC
NA	TRBV9	TRBJ2-7	TRBD1	CASSQTGDVGYEQYF	TGTGCCAGCAGCCAAACAGGGGATGTGGGCTACGAGCAGTACTTC
NA	TRBV28	TRBJ2-7	TRBD2	CASTLAGTSGSYEQYF	TGTGCCAGCACCTTAGCCGGGACTAGCGGTTCCTACGAGCAGTACTTC
NA	TRBV4-1	TRBJ2-7	TRBD2	CASSPGLAVSYEQYF	TGCGCCAGCAGCCCGGGACTAGCGGTCTCCTACGAGCAGTACTTC
NA	TRBV27	TRBJ1-1	NA	CASSLSVEWHTEAFF	TGTGCCAGCAGTTTAAGTGTGGAGTGGCACACTGAAGCTTTCTTT
NA	TRBV19	TRBJ2-4	NA	CASSPTPGLSGAKNIQYF	TGTGCCAGTAGTCCTACACCGGGACTTTCTGGTGCCAAAAACATTCAGTACTTC
NA	TRBV4-1	TRBJ2-2	TRBD1	CASSQDLKGASGELFF	TGCGCCAGCAGCCAAGATCTGAAGGGGGCAAGCGGGGAGCTGTTTTTT
NA	TRBV9	TRBJ2-1	NA	CASSPSTRRVNEQFF	TGTGCCAGCAGCCCCTCGACTAGGCGCGTCAATGAGCAGTTCTTC
NA	TRBV18	TRBJ2-1	TRBD2	CASSPFVLAGDTINEQFF	TGTGCCAGCTCACCATTCGTCCTAGCGGGAGATACAATCAATGAGCAGTTCTTC
NA	TRBV7-2	TRBJ2-6	NA	CASSLVQGSGANVLTF	TGTGCCAGCAGCTTAGTACAGGGCTCTGGGGCCAACGTCCTGACTTTC
NA	TRBV28	TRBJ1-5	NA	CASSLNEMGRVGQPQHF	TGTGCCAGCAGTTTAAATGAAATGGGCAGGGTGGGTCAGCCCCAGCATTTT
NA	TRBV4-1	TRBJ2-7	NA	CASSQNSGNSYEQYF	TGCGCCAGCAGCCAAAATAGCGGAAACTCCTACGAGCAGTACTTC
once	TRBV9	TRBJ2-5	TRBD1	CASSVKGALKTQYF	TGTGCCAGCAGCGTAAAGGGGGCTTTGAAGACCCAGTACTTC
NA	TRBV4-1	TRBJ2-7	NA	CASSQGTADWRYEQYF	TGCGCCAGCAGCCAGGGGACTGCAGACTGGCGTTACGAGCAGTACTTC
NA	TRBV9	TRBJ1-3	TRBD1	CASSPPADRGGNTIYF	TGTGCCAGCAGCCCTCCCGCTGACAGGGGTGGAAACACCATATATTTT